This record covers a single T cell receptor (beta chain). This clonotype appeared a few times. This clone's antigen is unknown. Base qualities were left out, and no much larger clone turns up one base away. This entry belongs to a study of blood T cells in healthy people across ages (dated by TCRdb to the mid-2010s). Concerning the study at large: In model experiments, template switching captured about one uniquely barcoded TCR beta cDNA molecule for every two T cells. Using deep sequencing normalized with unique cDNA molecular identifiers, the study measured how TCR beta repertoire diversity changes with age. Four age groups were formed from the donors: young (average approximately 15 years), middle-aged (approximately 40), aged (approximately 60) and long-lived (less than 85). To avoid experimental bias, donors of different ages were randomly spread across the sequencing lanes. The study analyzed two additional independent replicas of 1 million unique cDNA reads from the same blood draw for two donors, one aged 18 to 30 and one aged 80 or older. What the work shows at the level of the full study, not this receptor alone: The percentage of naive T cells measured by flow cytometry correlated strongly with observed TCR beta diversity. Since profiling was done on bulk unsorted PBMCs, naive and antigen-experienced compartments could not be conclusively compared. Donor CMV infection status was unknown, potentially confounding age-related changes in expanded clonotypes. Observed TCR beta diversity per million T cells fell roughly linearly with age, and a significant reduction was already apparent by age around 40. Estimates of total diversity based on one million sequenced T cells were considered lower bounds and underestimates. Compared with the aged group, more naive CD4+ T cells, fewer expanded clones and increased TCR diversity were shown by the long-lived group, suggesting age selection.

Donors were roughly 40 systemically healthy Caucasian individuals from Russia aged 6 to 90 years. Each donor gave 9.5 to 10 milliliters of peripheral blood, drawn into EDTA-treated Vacutainer tubes. Ficoll-Paque density-gradient centrifugation was used to isolate PBMCs, with at least 7 million obtained per sample. Trizol reagent was used to extract total RNA from the PBMCs, yielding at least 5.5 micrograms per sample. Naive CD45RAhigh/CD27high T cell percentages were measured by flow cytometry on a PBMC aliquot from every donor. Libraries were prepared through 5' RACE. Instrument used: Illumina HiSeq 2500. The second PCR ran for roughly 7 to 11 cycles and used a J-beta primer mix along with a sample-barcoded 5' primer. Each TCR beta cDNA molecule received a unique molecular identifier from a template-switch 5' adaptor carrying 12 random nucleotides. Each sample yielded at least 3 million CDR3-containing paired-end reads. First-strand cDNA synthesis was performed from all RNA using the Mint cDNA synthesis kit, with priming by a TRBC-specific oligonucleotide. Following uracil-DNA glycosylase treatment, a first 18-cycle PCR with universal primers M1SS and BC2_uni_R was performed on all cDNA. In the original analysis: Each sample was normalized by randomly selecting 1 million high-quality reads, each carrying a distinct molecular identifier. Reads sharing molecular identifiers were discarded rather than binned into consensus sequences. CDR3 identification, clonotype clustering and error correction used MiTCR with a Q25 quality threshold and the strictest error-elimination algorithm. A nonparametric unseen species model with Euler transformation was used to estimate lower-bound total TCR beta diversity. TCRdb reprocessing: public reads trimmed at Q25 with fastp, clones called with MiXCR, in-frame beta chains kept. Entries that share a CDR3 protein sequence are merged under the most common genes and DNA. The V and J calls were determined by TCRdb, not by the authors. The sample includes some 790,000 distinct CDR3 sequences, with 29% observed a single time. 17% of the sample rests with the top ten.

The clonotype originates from a woman aged 80 or older in good health. Material for sequencing was blood.

The encoded CDR3 is CASYPTLYNEQFF. The DNA sequence is as follows: TGTGCCAGCTACCCTACGCTGTACAATGAGCAGTTCTTC. Rearrangement joined TRBV7-2 to TRBJ2-1; the D gene is unclear. The CDR1 and CDR2 encoded by the germline V gene are SGHTA and FQGNSA. The cysteine opens and the phenylalanine closes a CDR3 of 13 amino acids. The read is trimmed to its CDR3 DNA, 39 bases read in frame from base 1. A distance of 12 bases separates the germline ends of V and J, which lose 8 bases and 4 bases respectively.